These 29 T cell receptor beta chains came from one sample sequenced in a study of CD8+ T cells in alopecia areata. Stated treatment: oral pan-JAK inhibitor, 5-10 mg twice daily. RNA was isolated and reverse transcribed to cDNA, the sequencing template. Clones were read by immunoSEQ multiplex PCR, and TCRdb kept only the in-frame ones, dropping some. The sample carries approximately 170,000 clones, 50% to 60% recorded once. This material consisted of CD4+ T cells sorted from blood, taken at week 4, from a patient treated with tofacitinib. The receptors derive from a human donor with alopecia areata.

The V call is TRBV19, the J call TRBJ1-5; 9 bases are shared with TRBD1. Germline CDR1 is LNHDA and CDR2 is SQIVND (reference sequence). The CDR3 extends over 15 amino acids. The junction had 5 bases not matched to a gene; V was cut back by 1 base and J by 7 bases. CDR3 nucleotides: TGTGCCAGTAGTATAGGTGGACAGGGGCTGCAGCCCCAGCATTTT. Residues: CASSIGGQGLQPQHF.

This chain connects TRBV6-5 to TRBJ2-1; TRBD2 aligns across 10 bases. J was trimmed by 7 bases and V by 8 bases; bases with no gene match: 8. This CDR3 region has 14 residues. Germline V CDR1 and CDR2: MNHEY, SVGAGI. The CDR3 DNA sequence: TGTGCCAGCCGGGCCCTAGCGGGAGTTAATGAGCAGTTCTTC. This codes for CASRALAGVNEQFF.

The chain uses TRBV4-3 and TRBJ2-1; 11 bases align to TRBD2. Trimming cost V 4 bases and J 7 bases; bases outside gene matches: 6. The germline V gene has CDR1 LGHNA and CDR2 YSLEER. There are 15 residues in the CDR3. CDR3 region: CASSLTSGGRNEQFF. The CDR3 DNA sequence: TGCGCCAGCAGCCTAACTAGCGGGGGAAGGAATGAGCAGTTCTTC.

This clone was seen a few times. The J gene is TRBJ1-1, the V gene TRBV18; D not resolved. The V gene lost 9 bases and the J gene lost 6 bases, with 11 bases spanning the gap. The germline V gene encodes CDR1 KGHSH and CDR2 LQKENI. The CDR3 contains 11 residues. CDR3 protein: CASQGSAEAFF. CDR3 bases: TGTGCCAGTCAAGGAAGCGCTGAAGCTTTCTTT.

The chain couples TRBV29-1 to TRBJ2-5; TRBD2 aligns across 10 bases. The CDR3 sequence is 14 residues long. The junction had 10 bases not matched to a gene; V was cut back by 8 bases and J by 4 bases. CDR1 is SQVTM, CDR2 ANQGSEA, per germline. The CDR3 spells CSILAGVARETQYF. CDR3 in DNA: TGCAGCATCCTAGCGGGAGTCGCTCGAGAGACCCAGTACTTC.

CDR3 sequence reads: CASSEWYEQYF. In DNA, the CDR3 is TGTGCCAGCAGTGAATGGTACGAGCAGTACTTC. The chain has TRBV2 and TRBJ2-7, with D unclear. V was pared by 2 bases and J by 4 bases, with 3 bases between. The CDR3 has 11 amino acids. CDR1 and CDR2 (germline): SNHLY, FYNNEI.

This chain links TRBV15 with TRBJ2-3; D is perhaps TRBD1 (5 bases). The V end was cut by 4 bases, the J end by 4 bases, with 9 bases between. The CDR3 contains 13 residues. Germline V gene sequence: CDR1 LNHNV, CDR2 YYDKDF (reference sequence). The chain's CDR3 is CATSKGAPDTQYF. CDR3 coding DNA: TGTGCCACCAGCAAAGGGGCCCCAGATACGCAGTATTTT.

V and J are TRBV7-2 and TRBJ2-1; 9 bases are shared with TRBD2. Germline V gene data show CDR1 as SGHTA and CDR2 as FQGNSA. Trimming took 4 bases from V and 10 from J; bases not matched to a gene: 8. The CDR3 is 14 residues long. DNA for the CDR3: TGTGCCAGCAGCTCTTTGGGACTAGCAGGGGAGCAGTTCTTC. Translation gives CASSSLGLAGEQFF. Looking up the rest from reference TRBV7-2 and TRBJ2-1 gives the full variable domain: GAGVSQSPSNKVTEKGKDVELRCDPISGHTALYWYRQSLGQGLEFLIYFQGNSAPDKSGLPSDRFSAERTGGSVSTLTIQRTQQEDSAVYLCASSSLGLAGEQFFGPGTRLTVL.

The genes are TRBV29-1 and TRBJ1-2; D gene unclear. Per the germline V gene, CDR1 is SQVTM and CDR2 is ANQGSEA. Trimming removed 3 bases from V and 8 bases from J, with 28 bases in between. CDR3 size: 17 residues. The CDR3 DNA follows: TGCAGCGTTGACCTAGCTTATTCCGACGGTCCCGGTTACGGCTACACCTTC. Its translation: CSVDLAYSDGPGYGYTF.

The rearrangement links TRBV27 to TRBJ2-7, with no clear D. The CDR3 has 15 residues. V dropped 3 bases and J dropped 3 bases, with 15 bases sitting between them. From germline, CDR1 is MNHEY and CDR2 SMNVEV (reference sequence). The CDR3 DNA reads TGTGCCAGCAGTTTGTCCGACGCAATAAACTACGAGCAGTACTTC. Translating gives CASSLSDAINYEQYF.

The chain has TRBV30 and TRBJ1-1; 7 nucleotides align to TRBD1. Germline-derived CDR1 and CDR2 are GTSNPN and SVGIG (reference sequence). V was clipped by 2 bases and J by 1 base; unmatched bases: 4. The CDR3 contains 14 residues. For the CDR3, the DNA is TGTGCCTGGAGTCCTTACAGGGGGAACACTGAAGCTTTCTTT. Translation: CAWSPYRGNTEAFF.

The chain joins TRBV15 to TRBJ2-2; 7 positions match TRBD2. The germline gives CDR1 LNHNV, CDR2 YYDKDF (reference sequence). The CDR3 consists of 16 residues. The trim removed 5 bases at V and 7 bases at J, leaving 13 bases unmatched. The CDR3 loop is CATSLLGGERGGELFF. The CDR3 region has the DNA TGTGCCACCAGCCTACTGGGAGGGGAACGTGGCGGGGAGCTGTTTTTT.

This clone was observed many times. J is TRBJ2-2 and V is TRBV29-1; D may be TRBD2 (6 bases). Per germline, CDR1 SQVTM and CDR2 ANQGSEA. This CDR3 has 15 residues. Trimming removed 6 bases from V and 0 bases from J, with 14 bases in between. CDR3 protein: CSVMIGTANTGELFF. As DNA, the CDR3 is TGCAGCGTCATGATAGGGACTGCGAACACCGGGGAGCTGTTTTTT.

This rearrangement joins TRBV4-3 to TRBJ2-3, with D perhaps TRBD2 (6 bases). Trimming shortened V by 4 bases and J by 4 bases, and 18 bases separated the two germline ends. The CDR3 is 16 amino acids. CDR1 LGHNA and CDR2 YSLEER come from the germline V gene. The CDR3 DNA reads TGCGCCAGCAGCCGGAAAGCCGGGAGTCAGGCAGATACGCAGTATTTT. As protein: CASSRKAGSQADTQYF.

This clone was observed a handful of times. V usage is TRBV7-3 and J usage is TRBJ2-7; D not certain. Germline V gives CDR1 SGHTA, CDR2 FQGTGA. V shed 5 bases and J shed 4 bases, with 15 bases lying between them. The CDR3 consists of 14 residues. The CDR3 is CASSPGPLGYEQYF. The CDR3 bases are TGTGCCAGCAGCCCCGGGCCGTTGGGGTACGAGCAGTACTTC. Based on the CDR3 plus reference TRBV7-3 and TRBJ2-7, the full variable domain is GAGVSQTPSNKVTEKGKYVELRCDPISGHTALYWYRQSLGQGPEFLIYFQGTGAADDSGLPNDRFFAVRPEGSVSTLKIQRTERGDSAVYLCASSPGPLGYEQYFGPGTRLTVT.

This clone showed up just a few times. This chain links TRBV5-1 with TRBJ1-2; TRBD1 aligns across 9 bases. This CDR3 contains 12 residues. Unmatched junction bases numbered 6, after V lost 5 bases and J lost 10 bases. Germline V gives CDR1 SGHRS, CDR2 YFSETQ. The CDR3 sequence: CASRPDRGFYTF. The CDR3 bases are TGCGCCAGCAGACCGGACAGGGGATTCTACACCTTC. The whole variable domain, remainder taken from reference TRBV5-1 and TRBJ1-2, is KAGVTQTPRYLIKTRGQQVTLSCSPISGHRSVSWYQQTPGQGLQFLFEYFSETQRNKGNFPGRFSGRQFSNSRSEMNVSTLELGDSALYLCASRPDRGFYTFGSGTRLTVV.

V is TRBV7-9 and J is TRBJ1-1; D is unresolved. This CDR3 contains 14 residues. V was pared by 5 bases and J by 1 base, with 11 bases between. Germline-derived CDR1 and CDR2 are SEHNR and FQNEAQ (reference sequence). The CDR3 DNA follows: TGTGCCAGCAGCCCCTTGGACCCGAACACTGAAGCTTTCTTT. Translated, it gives CASSPLDPNTEAFF. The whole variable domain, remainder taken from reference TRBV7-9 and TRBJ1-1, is DTGVSQNPRHKITKRGQNVTFRCDPISEHNRLYWYRQTLGQGPEFLTYFQNEAQLEKSRLLSDRFSAERPKGSFSTLEIQRTEQGDSAMYLCASSPLDPNTEAFFGQGTRLTVV.

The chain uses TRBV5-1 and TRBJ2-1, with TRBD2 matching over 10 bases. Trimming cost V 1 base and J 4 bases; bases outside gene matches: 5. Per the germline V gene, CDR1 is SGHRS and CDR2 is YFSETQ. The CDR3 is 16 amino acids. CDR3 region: CASSLIGLAVYNEQFF. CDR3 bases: TGCGCCAGCAGCTTGATAGGACTAGCGGTATACAATGAGCAGTTCTTC.

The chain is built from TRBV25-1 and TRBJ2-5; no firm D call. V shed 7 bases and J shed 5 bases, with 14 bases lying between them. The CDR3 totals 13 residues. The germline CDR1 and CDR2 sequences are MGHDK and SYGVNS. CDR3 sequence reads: CASTPLFGETQYF. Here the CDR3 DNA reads TGTGCCAGCACCCCACTCTTTGGGGAGACCCAGTACTTC.

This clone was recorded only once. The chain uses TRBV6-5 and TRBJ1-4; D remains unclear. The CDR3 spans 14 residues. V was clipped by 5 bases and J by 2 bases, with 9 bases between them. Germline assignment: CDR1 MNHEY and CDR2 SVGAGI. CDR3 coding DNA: TGTGCCAGCAGTCCCGCTGCGACTAATGAAAAACTGTTTTTT. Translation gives CASSPAATNEKLFF.

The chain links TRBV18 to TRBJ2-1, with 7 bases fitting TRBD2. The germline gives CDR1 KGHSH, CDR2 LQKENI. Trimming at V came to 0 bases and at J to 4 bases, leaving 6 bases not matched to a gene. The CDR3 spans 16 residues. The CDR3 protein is CASSPPRTREYNEQFF. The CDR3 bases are TGTGCCAGCTCACCACCGAGGACTAGAGAGTACAATGAGCAGTTCTTC.

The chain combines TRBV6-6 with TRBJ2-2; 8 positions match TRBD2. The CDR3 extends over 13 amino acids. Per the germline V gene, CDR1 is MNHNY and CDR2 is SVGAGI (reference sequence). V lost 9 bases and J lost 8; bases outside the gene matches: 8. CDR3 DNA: TGTGCCAGTGATAGCGGGGTAGGAGGGGAGCTGTTTTTT. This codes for CASDSGVGGELFF.

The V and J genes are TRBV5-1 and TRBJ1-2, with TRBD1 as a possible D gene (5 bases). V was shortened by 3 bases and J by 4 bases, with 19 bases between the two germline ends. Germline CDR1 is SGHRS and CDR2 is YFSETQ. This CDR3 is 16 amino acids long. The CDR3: CASSSPTPQGGYGYTF. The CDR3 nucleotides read TGCGCCAGCAGCTCCCCGACCCCTCAGGGAGGCTATGGCTACACCTTC. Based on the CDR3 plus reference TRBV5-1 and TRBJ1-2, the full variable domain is KAGVTQTPRYLIKTRGQQVTLSCSPISGHRSVSWYQQTPGQGLQFLFEYFSETQRNKGNFPGRFSGRQFSNSRSEMNVSTLELGDSALYLCASSSPTPQGGYGYTFGSGTRLTVV.

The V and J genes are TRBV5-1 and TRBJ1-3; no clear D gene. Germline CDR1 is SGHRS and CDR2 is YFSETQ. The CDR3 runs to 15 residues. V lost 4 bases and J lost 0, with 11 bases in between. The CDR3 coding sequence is TGCGCCAGCAGCCTGTTCGTCACCTCTGGAAACACCATATATTTT. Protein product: CASSLFVTSGNTIYF.

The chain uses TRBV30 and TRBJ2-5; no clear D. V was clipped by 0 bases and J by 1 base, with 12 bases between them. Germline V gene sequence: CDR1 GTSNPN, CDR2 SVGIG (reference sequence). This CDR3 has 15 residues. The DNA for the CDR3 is TGTGCCTGGAGTGTGACCCGGAGCTTCCAAGAGACCCAGTACTTC. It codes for CAWSVTRSFQETQYF.

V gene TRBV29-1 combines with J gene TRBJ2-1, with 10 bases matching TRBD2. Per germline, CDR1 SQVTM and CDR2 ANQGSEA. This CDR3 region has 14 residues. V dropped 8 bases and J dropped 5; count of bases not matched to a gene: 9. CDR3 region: CSPNGLAENNEQFF. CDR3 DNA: TGCAGCCCTAATGGACTAGCGGAGAACAATGAGCAGTTCTTC.

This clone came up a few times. The CDR3 nucleotides are TGTGCCAGCAGCAAAGGAGATAACGGGACTAGCGGGAGAAGCGACACCGGGGAGCTGTTTTTT. It translates to CASSKGDNGTSGRSDTGELFF. This chain links TRBV21-1 with TRBJ2-2; the table's D gene call, TRBD2, was not cross checked with the DNA. TRBV21-1 corresponds to a pseudogene. This CDR3 has 21 residues.

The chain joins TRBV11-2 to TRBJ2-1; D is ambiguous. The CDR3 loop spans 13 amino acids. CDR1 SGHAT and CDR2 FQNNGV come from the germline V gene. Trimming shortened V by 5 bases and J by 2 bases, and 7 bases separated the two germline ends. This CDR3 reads CASSLVAYNEQFF. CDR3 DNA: TGTGCCAGCAGCCTCGTCGCCTACAATGAGCAGTTCTTC.

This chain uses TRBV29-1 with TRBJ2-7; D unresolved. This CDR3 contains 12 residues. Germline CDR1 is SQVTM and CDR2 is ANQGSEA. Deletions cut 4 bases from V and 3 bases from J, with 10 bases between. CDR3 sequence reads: CSVAHSHYEQYF. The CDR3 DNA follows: TGCAGCGTTGCGCACAGCCACTACGAGCAGTACTTC.